The sample holds one count of the clone carrying this TCR beta chain. Assay used: immunoSEQ multiplex PCR; TCRdb lists only in-frame clones, some missing. This sample yields roughly 45,000 clones, of which around 86% are seen a single time; 2.2% belongs to the top ten. The data originate from a study of lymphopenia after photon versus proton radiotherapy. This CDR3 spans 15 amino acids. Germline lookup yields CDR1 SGHTA and CDR2 FQGNSA. The germline V and J ends were trimmed by 6 bases and 0 bases, with 15 bases remaining between them. This TCR was recovered from a middle-aged man with gastric cancer. The specimen was peripheral blood, collected from a patient treated with photon-based radiotherapy. The gene calls are TRBV7-2 and TRBJ2-7; tentatively, D is TRBD1 (6 bases). The CDR3 loop reads CASRHRDIYSYEQYF. The CDR3 DNA reads as TGTGCCAGCAGGCACCGGGACATCTACTCCTACGAGCAGTACTTC. The full variable domain, with the rest looked up from reference TRBV7-2 and TRBJ2-7, is GAGVSQSPSNKVTEKGKDVELRCDPISGHTALYWYRQSLGQGLEFLIYFQGNSAPDKSGLPSDRFSAERTGGSVSTLTIQRTQQEDSAVYLCASRHRDIYSYEQYFGPGTRLTVT.